One and the same sample provided the 4 T cell receptor beta chains below, sequenced in a study of control samples from healthy donors and cancer patients. Only in-frame clones appear in the TCRdb table, and some are missing; sequencing was by immunoSEQ multiplex PCR. The table has some 110,000 clones, 80% to 90% seen once. Material: blood. Source of these receptors: a woman aged 50 to 65 in good health.

The genes are TRBV3-1 (or the pseudogene TRBV3-2) and TRBJ2-1; D assignment may be TRBD1 or TRBD2 (5 bases each). The germline gives CDR1 LGHDT, CDR2 YNNKEL (reference sequence). There are 15 residues in the CDR3. V was cut by 5 bases and J by 0 bases, with 11 bases left in between. The CDR3 DNA is TGTGCCAGCAGCGGGGGTCACAGCTCCTACAATGAGCAGTTCTTC. Translated, it gives CASSGGHSSYNEQFF.

This clone was picked up a small number of times. The V and J genes are TRBV15 and TRBJ1-4, with a possible D match to TRBD1 (6 bases). The ends were cut back, 6 bases at V and 5 bases at J, with 13 bases in the middle. Per germline, CDR1 LNHNV and CDR2 YYDKDF (reference sequence). There are 14 residues in the CDR3. In nucleotides, the CDR3 is TGTGCCACCAGGGGGTGGACAGCAAATGAAAAACTGTTTTTT. It translates to CATRGWTANEKLFF.

The chain has TRBV19 and TRBJ1-5; TRBD1 is a possible D gene (5 bases). V gave up 3 bases and J gave up 1 base, with 10 bases separating them. Germline loops: CDR1 LNHDA, CDR2 SQIVND (reference sequence). There are 15 residues in the CDR3. CDR3 loop: CASSIYGGSNQPQHF. The DNA for the CDR3 is TGTGCCAGTAGTATTTATGGGGGGAGCAATCAGCCCCAGCATTTT.

The chain recombines TRBV28 with TRBJ1-5; D not certain. V gave up 10 bases and J gave up 7 bases, with 20 bases separating them. Germline lookup yields CDR1 MDHEN and CDR2 SYDVKM. The CDR3 is 14 amino acids. CDR3 coding DNA: TGTGCCACATCAAGCCCCCCGCGGCGGCAGCCCCAGCATTTT. Translated: CATSSPPRRQPQHF.